Listed here are 9 T cell receptor beta chains from one sample, sequenced in a study of blood T cell repertoires in COVID-19 (dated by TCRdb to about 2020). The library relied on the immunoSEQ multiplex PCR assay. TCRdb's version of the immuneACCESS table is confined to in-frame rearrangements and falls short of the full clone set. An unresolved V gene accounts for under half of the shortfall where checked; the remainder is of unknown origin. The sample records 140,000 to 150,000 clones, 86% of which are singletons. The leading ten clones occupy roughly 4.3% of the sample. The sample was PBMCs or T cells enriched from blood (not recorded which). The receptors here all came from a man aged 50 to 60 who had recovered from COVID-19.

V and J are TRBV11-2 and TRBJ1-4; 9 nucleotides agree with TRBD1. The CDR3 runs 14 residues. Trimming at V came to 6 bases and at J to 15 bases, leaving 14 bases not matched to a gene. Germline V CDR1 and CDR2: SGHAT, FQNNGV. CDR3 residues: CASRGTGGEVRLFF. The CDR3, as DNA: TGTGCCAGCAGAGGCACAGGGGGCGAAGTCCGATTGTTTTTT.

The chain has TRBV10-1 and TRBJ1-4, with TRBD1 as a possible D gene (6 bases). There are 16 residues in the CDR3. The V gene's germline CDR1 is WNHNN and CDR2 SYGVQD (reference sequence). V was clipped by 7 bases and J by 0 bases, with 15 bases between them. The CDR3 is CASNTRGGSTNEKLFF. CDR3 DNA sequence: TGCGCCAGCAACACCAGGGGAGGGTCAACTAATGAAAAACTGTTTTTT.

This clone was found once. The J gene is TRBJ1-2, the V gene TRBV7-2, with TRBD1 as a possible D gene (6 bases). The CDR3 length is 17 residues. CDR1 and CDR2 from the germline V gene are SGHTA and FQGNSA. V shed 1 base and J shed 5 bases, with 20 bases lying between them. The CDR3 reads CASSLEPAGALEYGYTF. CDR3 coding DNA: TGTGCCAGCAGCTTAGAACCCGCAGGGGCTCTCGAGTATGGCTACACCTTC.

This chain connects TRBV28 to TRBJ2-1, with D uncertain. This CDR3 region has 11 residues. The germline CDR1 and CDR2 sequences are MDHEN and SYDVKM. Trimming took 0 bases from V and 9 from J, leaving 3 bases between them. CDR3 in amino acids: CASSLWSEQFF. CDR3 coding DNA: TGTGCCAGCAGTTTATGGAGTGAGCAGTTCTTC.

The rearrangement joins TRBV10-3 to TRBJ1-2; a possible D gene is TRBD1 (5 bases). This CDR3 is 14 amino acids long. Germline CDR1 is ENHRY and CDR2 is SYGVKD. V gave up 7 bases and J gave up 6 bases, with 18 bases separating them. CDR3: CAITGRDGGDGYTF. DNA of the CDR3: TGTGCCATCACCGGGAGGGACGGTGGGGATGGCTACACCTTC.

The sample holds a few counts of this clone. The chain recombines TRBV27 with TRBJ1-6, with 7 bases matching TRBD1. The ends lost 5 bases at V and 5 bases at J; junction bases unmatched: 15. The germline V gene has CDR1 MNHEY and CDR2 SMNVEV (reference sequence). CDR3 length: 18 residues. This chain's CDR3 is CASSPSRQGMGNNSPLHF. In DNA, the CDR3 is TGTGCCAGCAGTCCATCCCGACAGGGAATGGGTAATAATTCACCCCTCCACTTT.

The V gene is TRBV5-1, the J gene TRBJ2-1, with TRBD2 matching over 8 bases. The CDR3 is made up of 14 amino acids. V gave up 7 bases and J gave up 8 bases; unmatched junction bases: 11. The germline V gene has CDR1 SGHRS and CDR2 YFSETQ. Written as DNA, the CDR3 is TGCGCCAGCGAGACTGGGACTAGTGATGATGAGCAGTTCTTC. Amino acids: CASETGTSDDEQFF. The complete variable domain, with remaining parts taken from reference TRBV5-1 and TRBJ2-1, reads KAGVTQTPRYLIKTRGQQVTLSCSPISGHRSVSWYQQTPGQGLQFLFEYFSETQRNKGNFPGRFSGRQFSNSRSEMNVSTLELGDSALYLCASETGTSDDEQFFGPGTRLTVL.

The rearrangement links TRBV5-5 to TRBJ1-2; 9 bases align to TRBD1. After removal of 4 bases from V and 3 bases from J, the junction contained 7 bases not matched to a gene. The V gene's germline CDR1 is SGHKS and CDR2 YYEKEE (reference sequence). This CDR3 spans 15 amino acids. The CDR3 protein is CASSPGQGQHYGYTF. The CDR3 region has the DNA TGTGCCAGCAGCCCCGGACAGGGGCAGCACTATGGCTACACCTTC.

V usage is TRBV27 and J usage is TRBJ2-7; D perhaps matches TRBD2 (5 bases). Germline V CDR1 and CDR2: MNHEY, SMNVEV (reference sequence). This CDR3 comprises 16 residues. The V and J ends lost 3 bases and 0 bases respectively, with 15 bases between them. The CDR3 DNA follows: TGTGCCAGCAGTTTCCCTCCGGAGGTGAGCTCCTACGAGCAGTACGTC. Translating gives CASSFPPEVSSYEQYV.